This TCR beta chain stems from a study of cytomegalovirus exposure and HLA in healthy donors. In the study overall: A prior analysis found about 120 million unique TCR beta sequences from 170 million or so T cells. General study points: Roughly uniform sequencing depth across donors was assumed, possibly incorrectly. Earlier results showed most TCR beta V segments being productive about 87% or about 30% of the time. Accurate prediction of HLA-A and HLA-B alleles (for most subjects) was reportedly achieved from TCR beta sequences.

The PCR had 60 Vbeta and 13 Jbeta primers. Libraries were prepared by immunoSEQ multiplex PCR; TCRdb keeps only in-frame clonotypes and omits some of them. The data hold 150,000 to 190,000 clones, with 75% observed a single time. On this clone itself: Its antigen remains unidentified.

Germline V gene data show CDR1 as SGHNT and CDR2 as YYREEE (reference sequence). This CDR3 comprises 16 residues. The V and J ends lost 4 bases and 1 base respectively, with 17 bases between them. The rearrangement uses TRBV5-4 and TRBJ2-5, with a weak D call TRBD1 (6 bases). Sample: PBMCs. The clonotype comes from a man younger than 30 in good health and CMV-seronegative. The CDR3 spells CASSLQLTGFQETQYF. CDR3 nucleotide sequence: TGTGCCAGCAGCCTACAACTGACAGGATTCCAAGAGACCCAGTACTTC.